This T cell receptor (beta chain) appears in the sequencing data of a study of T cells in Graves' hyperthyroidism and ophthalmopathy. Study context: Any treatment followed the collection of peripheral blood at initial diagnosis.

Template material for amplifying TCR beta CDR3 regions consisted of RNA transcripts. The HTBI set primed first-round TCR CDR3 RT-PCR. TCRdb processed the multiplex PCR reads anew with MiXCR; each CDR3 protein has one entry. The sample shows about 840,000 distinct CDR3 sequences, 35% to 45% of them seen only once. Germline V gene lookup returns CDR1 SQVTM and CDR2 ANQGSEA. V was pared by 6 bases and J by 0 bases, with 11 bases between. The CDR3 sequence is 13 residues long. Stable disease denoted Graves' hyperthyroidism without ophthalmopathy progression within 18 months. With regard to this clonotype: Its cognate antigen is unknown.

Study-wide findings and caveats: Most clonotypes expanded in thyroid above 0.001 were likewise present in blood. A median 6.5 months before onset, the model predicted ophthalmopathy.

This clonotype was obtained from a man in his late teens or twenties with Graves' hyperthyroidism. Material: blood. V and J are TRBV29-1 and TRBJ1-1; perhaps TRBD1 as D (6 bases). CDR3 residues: CSVGGQMNTEAFF. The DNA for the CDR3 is TGCAGCGTGGGGGGACAAATGAACACTGAAGCTTTCTTT.